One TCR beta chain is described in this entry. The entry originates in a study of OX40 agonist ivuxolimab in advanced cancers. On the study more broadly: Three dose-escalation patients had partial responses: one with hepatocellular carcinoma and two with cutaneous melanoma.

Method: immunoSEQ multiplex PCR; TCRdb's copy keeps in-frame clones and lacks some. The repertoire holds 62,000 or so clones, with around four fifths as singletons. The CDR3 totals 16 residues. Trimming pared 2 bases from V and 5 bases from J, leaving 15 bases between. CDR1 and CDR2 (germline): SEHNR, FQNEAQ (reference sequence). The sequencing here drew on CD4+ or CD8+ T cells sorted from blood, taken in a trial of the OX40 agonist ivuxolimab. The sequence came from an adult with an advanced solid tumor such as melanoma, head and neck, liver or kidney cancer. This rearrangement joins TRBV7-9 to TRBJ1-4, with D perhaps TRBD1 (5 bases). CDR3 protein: CASSLRPLAGNEKLFF. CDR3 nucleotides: TGTGCCAGCAGCTTAAGGCCCCTCGCAGGGAATGAAAAACTGTTTTTT.